This T cell receptor (beta chain) stems from a study of tumor-infiltrating lymphocytes in primary liver carcinoma. General observations from the study: Only about 7.5-24% of top clones showed up in all five tumor regions. Tumor region pairs shared more overlap than did tumor-adjacent and tumor-blood pairs.

As to this clonotype: The antigen is unknown. This clone may be a read error of a much larger clone one base away. Lacking the conserved final phenylalanine or tryptophan, this CDR3 likely reflects a read error.

With around 500 ng total RNA as template and a constant-region primer, TCR beta cDNA was made. ARM-PCR was slightly modified, and three nested multiplex PCR rounds with it gave rise to the TCR beta libraries. TRBV1-TRBV30 forward primers and a C-beta reverse primer were used in the first two PCR rounds, which each ran for around 10 cycles. A single record per CDR3 protein comes from TCRdb applying MiXCR to the multiplex PCR reads. The sample lists approximately 30,000 distinct CDR3 sequences, approximately 76% seen once, with about 31% in the top ten. Co-extraction yielded RNA and DNA from roughly 21-30 mg of unsorted bulk tissue. Primary liver carcinomas in the patients were surgically resected. The study enrolled treatment-naive patients with chronic HBV infection. V was cut by 2 bases and J by 1 base, with 9 bases left in between. Germline CDR1 is SGHRS and CDR2 is YFSETQ. The CDR3 has 14 residues.

The TCR sequence derives from a woman in her thirties with primary liver carcinoma and hepatitis B virus infection. The sequencing sample was made of liver tumor tissue from sampling region 3. Subset in this sample: tumor region T3, left-lateral pole. This chain uses TRBV5-1 with TRBJ1-1, with unresolved D. CDR3 coding DNA: TGCGCCAGCAGCTTTGACAACCGGAACACTGAAGCTTTCTGT. It specifies CASSFDNRNTEAFC.